These 2 T cell receptor beta chains were all obtained from the same sample, sequenced in a study of T cell responses to AZD1222 COVID-19 vaccine. Profiling relied on immunoSEQ multiplex PCR, and the TCRdb table lists in-frame clones only, not all of them. This table holds 200,000 or so clones, approximately 94% found once. The starting material was peripheral blood, obtained on day 0 of AZD1222 vaccination. Every receptor here comes from an adult in good health.

As regards this clone: Other DNA sequences in this specimen translate into the identical CDR3. This chain uses TRBV28 with TRBJ2-7; 9 positions agree with TRBD1. J was trimmed by 3 bases and V by 4 bases; bases with no gene match: 1. CDR1 is MDHEN, CDR2 SYDVKM, per germline. The CDR3 length is 13 residues. CDR3 protein: CASSWGQGYEQYF. In nucleotides, the CDR3 is TGTGCCAGCAGTTGGGGACAGGGCTACGAGCAGTACTTC.

J is TRBJ2-7 and V is TRBV18; D remains ambiguous. The CDR3 is 14 residues long. Germline assignment: CDR1 KGHSH and CDR2 LQKENI. Deletions cut 3 bases from V and 2 bases from J, with 11 bases between. CDR3: CASSPGRNTYEQYF. Written as DNA, the CDR3 is TGTGCCAGCTCACCCGGGCGGAATACCTACGAGCAGTACTTC.